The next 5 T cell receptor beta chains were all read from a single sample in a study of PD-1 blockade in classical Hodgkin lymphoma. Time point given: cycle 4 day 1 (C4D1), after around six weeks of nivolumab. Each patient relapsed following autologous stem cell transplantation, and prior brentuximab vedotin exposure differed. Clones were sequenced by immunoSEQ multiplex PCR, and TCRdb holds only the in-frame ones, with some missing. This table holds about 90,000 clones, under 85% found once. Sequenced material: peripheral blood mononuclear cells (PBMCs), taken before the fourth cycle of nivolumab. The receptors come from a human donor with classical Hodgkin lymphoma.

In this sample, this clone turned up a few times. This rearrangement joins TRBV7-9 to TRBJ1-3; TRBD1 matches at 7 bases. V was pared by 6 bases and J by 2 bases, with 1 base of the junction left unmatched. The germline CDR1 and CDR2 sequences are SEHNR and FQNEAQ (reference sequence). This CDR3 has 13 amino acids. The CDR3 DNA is TGTGCCAGCAGAGGGGGCCCTGGAAACACCATATATTTT. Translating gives CASRGGPGNTIYF.

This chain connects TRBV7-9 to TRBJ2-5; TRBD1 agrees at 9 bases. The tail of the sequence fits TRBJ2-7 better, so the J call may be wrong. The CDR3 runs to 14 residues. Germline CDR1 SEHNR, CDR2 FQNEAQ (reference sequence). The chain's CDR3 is CASSFGTGNHEQYF. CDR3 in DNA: TGTGCCAGCAGCTTCGGGACAGGGAACCACGAGCAGTACTTC.

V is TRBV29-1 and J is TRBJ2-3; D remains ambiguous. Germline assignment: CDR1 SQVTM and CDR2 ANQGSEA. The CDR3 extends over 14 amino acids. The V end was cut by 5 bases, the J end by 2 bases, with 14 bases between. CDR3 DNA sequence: TGCAGCGTTCAGACTGCTATAATCACAGATACGCAGTATTTT. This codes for CSVQTAIITDTQYF.

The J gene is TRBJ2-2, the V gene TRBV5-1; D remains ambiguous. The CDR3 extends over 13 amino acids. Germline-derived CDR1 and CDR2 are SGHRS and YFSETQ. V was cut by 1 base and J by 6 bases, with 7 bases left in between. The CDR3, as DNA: TGCGCCAGCAGCTTGTTTCCAGCCGGGGAGCTGTTTTTT. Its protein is CASSLFPAGELFF.

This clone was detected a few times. The CDR3: CASSSTPGQGTGGYTF. The CDR3 DNA reads TGTGCCAGCAGCTCGACTCCGGGACAGGGGACGGGAGGCTACACCTTC. The chain couples TRBV7-2 to TRBJ1-2; 10 nucleotides match TRBD1. V trimming: 4 bases; J trimming: 8 bases; junction bases outside the gene matches: 13. Germline-derived CDR1 and CDR2 are SGHTA and FQGNSA. This CDR3 region has 16 residues.